This entry concerns a single TCR beta chain. The antigen is undetermined. TCRdb fed the 5' RACE reads into MiXCR, producing one record per CDR3 protein. The repertoire consists of 550,000 to 650,000 distinct CDR3 sequences, with 15% to 20% occurring once and the leading ten covering about 8.6%. The CDR3 has 13 residues. The germline CDR1 and CDR2 sequences are SGHRS and YFSETQ. V lost 6 bases to trimming and J lost 6 bases; unmatched junction nucleotides: 6. This specimen comes from a study of T-cell memory formation after mild COVID-19. Study-wide findings and caveats: Specificity for SARS-CoV-2 was not confirmed among the second-wave clones peaking on day 37. Shrinking CD4+ clones were chiefly CM and EM; CD8+ ones were chiefly EMRA.

Sequencing was performed on PBMCs or a T cell subset sorted from them (not recorded which). The sequence was collected from an adult woman who had mild COVID-19 (a few samples of this study predate the infection). Cell type and time point are not known. This chain links TRBV5-1 with TRBJ2-7; TRBD2 agrees at 10 bases. The CDR3 nucleotides are TGCGCCAGCACCGGGACTAGCGAATTCGAGCAGTACTTC. Translating gives CASTGTSEFEQYF.